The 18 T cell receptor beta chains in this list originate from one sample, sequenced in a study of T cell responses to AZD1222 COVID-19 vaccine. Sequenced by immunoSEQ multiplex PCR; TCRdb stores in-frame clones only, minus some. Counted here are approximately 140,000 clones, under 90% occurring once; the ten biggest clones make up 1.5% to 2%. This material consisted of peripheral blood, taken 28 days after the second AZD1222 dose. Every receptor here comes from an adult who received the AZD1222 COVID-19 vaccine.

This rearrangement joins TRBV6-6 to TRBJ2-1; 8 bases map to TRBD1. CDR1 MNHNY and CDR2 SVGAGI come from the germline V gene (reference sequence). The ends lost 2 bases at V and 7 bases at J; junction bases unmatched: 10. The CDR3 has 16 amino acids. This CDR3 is CASSYLTGTGRNEQFF. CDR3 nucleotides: TGTGCCAGCAGTTACCTTACCGGGACAGGCAGGAATGAGCAGTTCTTC.

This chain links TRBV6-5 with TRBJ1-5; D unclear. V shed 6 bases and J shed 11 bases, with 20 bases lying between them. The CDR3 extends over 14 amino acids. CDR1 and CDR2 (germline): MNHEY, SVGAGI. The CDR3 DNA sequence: TGTGCCAGCAGACGCGGCGTAGCGGGTGTGACCCAGCATTTT. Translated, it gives CASRRGVAGVTQHF.

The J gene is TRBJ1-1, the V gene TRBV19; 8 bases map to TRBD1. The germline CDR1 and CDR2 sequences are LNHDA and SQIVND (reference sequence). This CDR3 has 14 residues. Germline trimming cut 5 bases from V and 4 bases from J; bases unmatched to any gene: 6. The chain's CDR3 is CASSAQQGVTEAFF. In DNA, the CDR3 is TGTGCCAGTAGTGCCCAACAGGGGGTCACTGAAGCTTTCTTT.

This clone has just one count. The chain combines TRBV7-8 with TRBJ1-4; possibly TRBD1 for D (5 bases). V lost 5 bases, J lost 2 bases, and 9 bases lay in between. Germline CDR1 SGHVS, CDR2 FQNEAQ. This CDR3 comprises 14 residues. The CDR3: CASSPTDTNEKLFF. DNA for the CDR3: TGTGCCAGCAGCCCGACAGATACTAATGAAAAACTGTTTTTT. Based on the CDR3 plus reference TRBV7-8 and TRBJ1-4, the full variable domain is GAGVSQSPRYKVAKRGQDVALRCDPISGHVSLFWYQQALGQGPEFLTYFQNEAQLDKSGLPSDRFFAERPEGSVSTLKIQRTQQEDSAVYLCASSPTDTNEKLFFGSGTQLSVL.

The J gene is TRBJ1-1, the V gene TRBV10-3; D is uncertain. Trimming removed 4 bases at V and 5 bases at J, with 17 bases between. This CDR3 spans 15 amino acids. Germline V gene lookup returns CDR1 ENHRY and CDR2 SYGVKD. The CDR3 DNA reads TGTGCCATCAGTGGGGGAACCATAGGGTTAACTGAAGCTTTCTTT. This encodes CAISGGTIGLTEAFF.

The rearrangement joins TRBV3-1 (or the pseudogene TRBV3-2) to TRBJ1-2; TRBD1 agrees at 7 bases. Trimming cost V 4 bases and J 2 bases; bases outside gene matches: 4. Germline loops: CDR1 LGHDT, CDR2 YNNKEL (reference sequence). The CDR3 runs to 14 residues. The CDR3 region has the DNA TGTGCCAGCAGCCTGGGACAGCAGAACTATGGCTACACCTTC. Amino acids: CASSLGQQNYGYTF.

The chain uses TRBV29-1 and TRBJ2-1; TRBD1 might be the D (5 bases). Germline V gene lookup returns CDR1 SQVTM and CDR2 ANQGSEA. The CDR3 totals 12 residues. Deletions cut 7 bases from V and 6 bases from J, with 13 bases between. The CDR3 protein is CSALGRRNEQFF. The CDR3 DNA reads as TGCAGCGCCCTGGGGCGGCGCAATGAGCAGTTCTTC.

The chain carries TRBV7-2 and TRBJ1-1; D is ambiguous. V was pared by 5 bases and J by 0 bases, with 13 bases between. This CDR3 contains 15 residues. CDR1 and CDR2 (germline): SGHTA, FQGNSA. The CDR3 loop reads CASSPRRRMNTEAFF. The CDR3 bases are TGTGCCAGCAGCCCCCGACGGAGAATGAACACTGAAGCTTTCTTT.

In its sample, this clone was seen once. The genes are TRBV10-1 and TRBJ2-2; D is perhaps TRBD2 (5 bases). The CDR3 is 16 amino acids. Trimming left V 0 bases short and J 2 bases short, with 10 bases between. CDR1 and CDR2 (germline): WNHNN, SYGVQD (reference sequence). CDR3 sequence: CASSESGGFNTGELFF. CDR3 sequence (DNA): TGCGCCAGCAGTGAGTCAGGAGGTTTCAACACCGGGGAGCTGTTTTTT.

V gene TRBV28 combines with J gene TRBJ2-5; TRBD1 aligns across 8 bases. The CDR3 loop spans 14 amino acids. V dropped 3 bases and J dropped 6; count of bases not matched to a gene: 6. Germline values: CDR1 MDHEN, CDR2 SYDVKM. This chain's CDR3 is CASSFGAGGKTQYF. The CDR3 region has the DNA TGTGCCAGCAGTTTTGGGGCAGGGGGCAAGACCCAGTACTTC.

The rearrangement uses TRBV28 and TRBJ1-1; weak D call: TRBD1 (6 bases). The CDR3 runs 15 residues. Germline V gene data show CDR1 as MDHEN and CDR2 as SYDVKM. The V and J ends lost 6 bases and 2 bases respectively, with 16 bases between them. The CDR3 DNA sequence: TGTGCCAGCAGCGGCGCGGGGGCTCCTAACACTGAAGCTTTCTTT. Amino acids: CASSGAGAPNTEAFF.

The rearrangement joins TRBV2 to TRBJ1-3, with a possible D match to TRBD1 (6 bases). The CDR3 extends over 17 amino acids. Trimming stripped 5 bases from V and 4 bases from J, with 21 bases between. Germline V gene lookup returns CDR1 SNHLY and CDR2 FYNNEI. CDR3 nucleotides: TGTGCCAGCAGTCTAGTGGGGGCCGGGGTAGTCGGAAACACCATATATTTT. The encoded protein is CASSLVGAGVVGNTIYF.

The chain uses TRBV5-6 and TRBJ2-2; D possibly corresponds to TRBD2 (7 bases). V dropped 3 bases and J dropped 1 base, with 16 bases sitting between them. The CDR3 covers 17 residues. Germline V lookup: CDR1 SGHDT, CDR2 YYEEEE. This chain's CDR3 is CASSSQGSGMNTGELFF. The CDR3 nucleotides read TGTGCCAGCAGCTCCCAGGGGAGCGGGATGAACACCGGGGAGCTGTTTTTT.

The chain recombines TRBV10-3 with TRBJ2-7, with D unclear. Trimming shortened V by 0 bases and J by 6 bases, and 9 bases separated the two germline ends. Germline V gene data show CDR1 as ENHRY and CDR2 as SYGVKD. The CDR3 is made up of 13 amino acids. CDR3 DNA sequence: TGTGCCATCAGTGAGTCAAGCAGGTCCGAGCAGTACTTC. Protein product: CAISESSRSEQYF.

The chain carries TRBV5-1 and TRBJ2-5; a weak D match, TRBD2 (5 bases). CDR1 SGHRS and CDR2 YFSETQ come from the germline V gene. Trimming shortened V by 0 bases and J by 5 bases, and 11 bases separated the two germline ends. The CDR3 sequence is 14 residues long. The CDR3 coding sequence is TGCGCCAGCAGCTTGGTCGGAGGTCGGGAGACCCAGTACTTC. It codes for CASSLVGGRETQYF.

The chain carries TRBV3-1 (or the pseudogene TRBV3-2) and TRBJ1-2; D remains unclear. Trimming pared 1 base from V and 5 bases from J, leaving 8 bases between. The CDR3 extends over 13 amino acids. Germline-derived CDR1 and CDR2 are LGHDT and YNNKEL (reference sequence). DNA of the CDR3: TGTGCCAGCAGCCAAGGCTACGGATATGGCTACACCTTC. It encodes CASSQGYGYGYTF.

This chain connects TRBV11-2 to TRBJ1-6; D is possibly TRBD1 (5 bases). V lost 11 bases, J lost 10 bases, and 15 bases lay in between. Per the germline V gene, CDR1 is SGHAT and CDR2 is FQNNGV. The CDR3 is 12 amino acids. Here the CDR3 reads CAVGGVRSPLHF. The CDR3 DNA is TGTGCCGTGGGGGGGGTCAGGTCACCCCTCCACTTT.

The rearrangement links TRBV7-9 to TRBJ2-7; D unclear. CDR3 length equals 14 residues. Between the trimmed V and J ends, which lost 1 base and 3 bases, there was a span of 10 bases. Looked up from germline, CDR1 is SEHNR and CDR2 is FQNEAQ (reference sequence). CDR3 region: CASSLGTSNYEQYV. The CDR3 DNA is TGTGCCAGCAGCTTAGGAACATCTAACTACGAGCAGTACGTC.